A selection of T cell receptor beta chains follows, all from one sample in a study of blood T cell repertoires in COVID-19. The method was immunoSEQ multiplex PCR; TCRdb's version includes in-frame clones alone and lacks a portion of them. The sample yields around 77,000 clones, roughly 90% seen once. Input material: peripheral blood. These receptors were collected from a woman over 75 with active or convalescent COVID-19. Both conserved end residues are part of each CDR3. D genes are given only for firm matches. Clone size appears in some rows only: once, few, many, or a class for an expanded clone.

J gene: TRBJ1-2; V gene: TRBV5-1; clone size: NA; D gene: NA; CDR3 protein: CASSFGGDYGYTF; CDR3 DNA: TGCGCCAGCAGCTTTGGGGGGGACTATGGCTACACCTTC
J gene: TRBJ1-5; V gene: TRBV28; clone size: NA; D gene: TRBD1; CDR3 protein: CASSFRTGGHWPQHF; CDR3 DNA: TGTGCCAGCAGTTTTCGGACAGGGGGTCACTGGCCCCAGCATTTT
J gene: TRBJ1-4; V gene: TRBV2; clone size: NA; D gene: NA; CDR3 protein: CASKNRETNEKLFF; CDR3 DNA: TGTGCCAGCAAAAACAGGGAAACTAATGAAAAACTGTTTTTT
J gene: TRBJ2-7; V gene: TRBV12-2; clone size: NA; D gene: NA; CDR3 protein: CASRAQGGRDEYEQYF; CDR3 DNA: TGTGCAAGTCGCGCACAGGGGGGGAGAGATGAATACGAGCAGTACTTC
J gene: TRBJ2-7; V gene: TRBV27; clone size: NA; D gene: NA; CDR3 protein: CASSSGQTYEQYF; CDR3 DNA: TGTGCCAGCAGTTCCGGACAGACCTACGAGCAGTACTTC
J gene: TRBJ2-5; V gene: TRBV7-2; clone size: NA; D gene: NA; CDR3 protein: CASSWLGARAQETQYF; CDR3 DNA: TGTGCCAGCAGCTGGCTAGGGGCCAGGGCCCAAGAGACCCAGTACTTC
J gene: TRBJ2-7; V gene: TRBV7-8; clone size: NA; D gene: TRBD1; CDR3 protein: CASSWGQGASYEQYF; CDR3 DNA: TGTGCCAGCAGCTGGGGACAGGGGGCGTCCTACGAGCAGTACTTC
J gene: TRBJ1-1; V gene: TRBV5-1; clone size: NA; D gene: TRBD1; CDR3 protein: CASSLDRTGVTEAFF; CDR3 DNA: TGCGCCAGCAGCTTGGATAGGACAGGGGTAACTGAAGCTTTCTTT
J gene: TRBJ2-5; V gene: TRBV5-4; clone size: NA; D gene: NA; CDR3 protein: CASSLSPSGETQYF; CDR3 DNA: TGTGCCAGCAGCTTATCCCCCTCAGGCGAGACCCAGTACTTC
J gene: TRBJ1-2; V gene: TRBV28; clone size: NA; D gene: NA; CDR3 protein: CASDSGTEGYTF; CDR3 DNA: TGTGCCAGCGACTCAGGGACTGAGGGCTACACCTTC
J gene: TRBJ1-3; V gene: TRBV4-1; clone size: NA; D gene: NA; CDR3 protein: CASSQDPQGLPGNTIYF; CDR3 DNA: TGCGCCAGCAGCCAAGATCCCCAGGGTCTTCCTGGAAACACCATATATTTT
J gene: TRBJ1-1; V gene: TRBV18; clone size: NA; D gene: NA; CDR3 protein: CASSSQEYTEAFF; CDR3 DNA: TGTGCCAGCTCGTCACAGGAATACACTGAAGCTTTCTTT
J gene: TRBJ1-2; V gene: TRBV12-3/TRBV12-4; clone size: NA; D gene: NA; CDR3 protein: CASSSDGYGYTF; CDR3 DNA: TGTGCCAGCAGCTCTGACGGGTATGGCTACACCTTC
J gene: TRBJ2-1; V gene: TRBV13; clone size: NA; D gene: TRBD2; CDR3 protein: CASSLVGGGYNEQFF; CDR3 DNA: TGTGCCAGCAGCCTCGTGGGCGGGGGGTACAATGAGCAGTTCTTC
J gene: TRBJ1-5; V gene: TRBV7-8; clone size: NA; D gene: TRBD1; CDR3 protein: CASSPNTGGDQPQHF; CDR3 DNA: TGTGCCAGCAGCCCCAACACAGGGGGGGATCAGCCCCAGCATTTT
J gene: TRBJ1-1; V gene: TRBV15; clone size: NA; D gene: NA; CDR3 protein: CATSRDRQNTEAFF; CDR3 DNA: TGTGCCACCAGCAGAGATCGACAGAACACTGAAGCTTTCTTT
J gene: TRBJ1-4; V gene: TRBV7-2; clone size: NA; D gene: TRBD1; CDR3 protein: CASSRDRGLGEKLFF; CDR3 DNA: TGTGCCAGCAGCCGGGACAGGGGGCTTGGTGAAAAACTGTTTTTT
J gene: TRBJ2-5; V gene: TRBV4-3; clone size: NA; D gene: TRBD2; CDR3 protein: CASSQGTSGRQETQYF; CDR3 DNA: TGCGCCAGCAGCCAAGGGACTAGCGGGCGCCAAGAGACCCAGTACTTC
J gene: TRBJ1-2; V gene: TRBV15; clone size: NA; D gene: NA; CDR3 protein: CATSRDRTAGGYTF; CDR3 DNA: TGTGCCACCAGCAGAGATCGGACAGCTGGCGGCTACACCTTC
J gene: TRBJ2-1; V gene: TRBV7-3; clone size: few; D gene: NA; CDR3 protein: CASSSGHPRYEQFF; CDR3 DNA: TGTGCCAGCAGCTCGGGACACCCCAGGTATGAGCAGTTCTTC
J gene: TRBJ2-7; V gene: TRBV6-2/TRBV6-3; clone size: NA; D gene: TRBD1; CDR3 protein: CASSSYRGTSYEQYF; CDR3 DNA: TGTGCCAGCAGTTCATACAGGGGGACCTCCTACGAGCAGTACTTC
J gene: TRBJ1-2; V gene: TRBV6-5; clone size: NA; D gene: NA; CDR3 protein: CASTYYGYTF; CDR3 DNA: TGTGCCAGCACCTACTATGGCTACACCTTC
J gene: TRBJ1-2; V gene: TRBV28; clone size: NA; D gene: NA; CDR3 protein: CASSTTKQGKNGYTF; CDR3 DNA: TGTGCCAGCAGTACGACAAAACAGGGAAAGAATGGCTACACCTTC
J gene: TRBJ1-1; V gene: TRBV7-9; clone size: NA; D gene: TRBD1; CDR3 protein: CASSPRDRNTEAFF; CDR3 DNA: TGTGCCAGCAGCCCCCGGGACAGGAACACTGAAGCTTTCTTT
J gene: TRBJ2-5; V gene: TRBV7-9; clone size: NA; D gene: NA; CDR3 protein: CASSLTRQLPQETQYF; CDR3 DNA: TGTGCCAGCAGCTTAACTAGGCAGCTTCCACAAGAGACCCAGTACTTC
J gene: TRBJ2-1; V gene: TRBV6-5; clone size: NA; D gene: NA; CDR3 protein: CASTSGLIYNEQFF; CDR3 DNA: TGTGCCAGCACCTCGGGACTTATATACAATGAGCAGTTCTTC
J gene: TRBJ1-5; V gene: TRBV6-2/TRBV6-3; clone size: once; D gene: TRBD1; CDR3 protein: CASSKPGQGNQPQHF; CDR3 DNA: TGTGCCAGCAGTAAACCGGGACAGGGGAATCAGCCCCAGCATTTT
J gene: TRBJ2-1; V gene: TRBV7-9; clone size: NA; D gene: TRBD2; CDR3 protein: CASSLGLWRGANYNEQFF; CDR3 DNA: TGTGCCAGCAGCTTAGGACTATGGCGGGGGGCTAACTACAATGAGCAGTTCTTC
J gene: TRBJ2-3; V gene: TRBV7-2; clone size: NA; D gene: TRBD2; CDR3 protein: CASSLVLRGAPTDTQYF; CDR3 DNA: TGTGCCAGCAGCTTAGTTCTGCGGGGGGCGCCCACAGATACGCAGTATTTT
J gene: TRBJ1-1; V gene: TRBV19; clone size: once; D gene: NA; CDR3 protein: CASSPEGENTEAFF; CDR3 DNA: TGTGCCAGTAGCCCCGAGGGCGAGAACACTGAAGCTTTCTTT
J gene: TRBJ1-2; V gene: TRBV9; clone size: once; D gene: TRBD1; CDR3 protein: CASSVSGTGNNYGYTF; CDR3 DNA: TGTGCCAGCAGCGTATCCGGGACAGGGAACAACTATGGCTACACCTTC
J gene: TRBJ2-1; V gene: TRBV7-8; clone size: NA; D gene: NA; CDR3 protein: CASSHNREDNEQFF; CDR3 DNA: TGTGCCAGCAGCCATAATCGAGAGGACAATGAGCAGTTCTTC
J gene: TRBJ2-7; V gene: TRBV6-6; clone size: NA; D gene: NA; CDR3 protein: CASSYSYRRDSYEQYF; CDR3 DNA: TGTGCCAGCAGTTACTCGTACAGAAGAGACTCCTACGAGCAGTACTTC
J gene: TRBJ2-7; V gene: TRBV5-5; clone size: NA; D gene: TRBD1; CDR3 protein: CASSYRDSGSYEQYF; CDR3 DNA: TGTGCCAGCAGCTATCGGGACAGCGGCTCCTACGAGCAGTACTTC
J gene: TRBJ1-1; V gene: TRBV28; clone size: NA; D gene: NA; CDR3 protein: CASSLYMNTEAFF; CDR3 DNA: TGTGCCAGCAGTTTATACATGAACACTGAAGCTTTCTTT
J gene: TRBJ1-2; V gene: TRBV10-1; clone size: once; D gene: NA; CDR3 protein: CASSESPREDGYTF; CDR3 DNA: TGCGCCAGCAGTGAGTCCCCCAGGGAGGATGGCTACACCTTC
J gene: TRBJ2-2; V gene: TRBV11-2; clone size: NA; D gene: NA; CDR3 protein: CATVDRLYTGELFF; CDR3 DNA: TGTGCCACCGTAGACAGACTTTACACCGGGGAGCTGTTTTTT
J gene: TRBJ1-5; V gene: TRBV7-2; clone size: NA; D gene: NA; CDR3 protein: CASSAQISNQPQHF; CDR3 DNA: TGTGCCAGCAGCGCCCAGATTAGCAATCAGCCCCAGCATTTT
J gene: TRBJ2-1; V gene: TRBV4-1; clone size: NA; D gene: NA; CDR3 protein: CASSQGRTISYNEQFF; CDR3 DNA: TGCGCCAGCAGCCAAGGTAGAACGATCTCCTACAATGAGCAGTTCTTC
J gene: TRBJ2-5; V gene: TRBV7-2; clone size: once; D gene: NA; CDR3 protein: CASSLGSGETQYF; CDR3 DNA: TGTGCCAGCAGCTTGGGTTCGGGTGAGACCCAGTACTTC
J gene: TRBJ1-1; V gene: TRBV7-2; clone size: few; D gene: NA; CDR3 protein: CASSLARANTEAFF; CDR3 DNA: TGTGCCAGCAGCTTAGCCAGGGCGAACACTGAAGCTTTCTTT
J gene: TRBJ1-4; V gene: TRBV11-2; clone size: NA; D gene: TRBD1; CDR3 protein: CATPGRGLFGITNEKLFF; CDR3 DNA: TGTGCCACCCCCGGCAGGGGGCTTTTCGGCATTACTAATGAAAAACTGTTTTTT
J gene: TRBJ1-3; V gene: TRBV5-1; clone size: NA; D gene: NA; CDR3 protein: CASSLYGDSGNTIYF; CDR3 DNA: TGCGCCAGCAGCTTGTACGGAGACTCTGGAAACACCATATATTTT
J gene: TRBJ1-4; V gene: TRBV30; clone size: NA; D gene: TRBD1; CDR3 protein: CAWNGQGMNEKLFF; CDR3 DNA: TGTGCCTGGAACGGACAGGGGATGAATGAAAAACTGTTTTTT
J gene: TRBJ2-1; V gene: TRBV5-1; clone size: once; D gene: TRBD1; CDR3 protein: CASSGGTGTYNEQFF; CDR3 DNA: TGCGCCAGCAGCGGCGGGACAGGGACCTACAATGAGCAGTTCTTC
J gene: TRBJ1-5; V gene: TRBV28; clone size: few; D gene: NA; CDR3 protein: CASSFKTGPLTQHF; CDR3 DNA: TGTGCCAGCAGTTTTAAGACAGGCCCTTTGACCCAGCATTTT
J gene: TRBJ1-4; V gene: TRBV28; clone size: once; D gene: TRBD1; CDR3 protein: CASSGQGEREKLFF; CDR3 DNA: TGTGCCAGCAGCGGACAGGGAGAGAGAGAAAAACTGTTTTTT
J gene: TRBJ2-1; V gene: TRBV7-9; clone size: once; D gene: TRBD2; CDR3 protein: CASSPLPLAGSYNEQFF; CDR3 DNA: TGTGCCAGCAGCCCCCTCCCACTAGCGGGGTCCTACAATGAGCAGTTCTTC
J gene: TRBJ2-5; V gene: TRBV2; clone size: NA; D gene: TRBD2; CDR3 protein: CASSEWGGQETQYF; CDR3 DNA: TGTGCCAGCAGTGAATGGGGGGGCCAAGAGACCCAGTACTTC
J gene: TRBJ1-1; V gene: TRBV14; clone size: NA; D gene: NA; CDR3 protein: CASSQDLAAREAFF; CDR3 DNA: TGTGCCAGCAGCCAAGATCTGGCAGCGAGGGAAGCTTTCTTT
J gene: TRBJ1-3; V gene: TRBV18; clone size: NA; D gene: NA; CDR3 protein: CASSPDRSSGNTIYF; CDR3 DNA: TGTGCCAGCTCACCGGACAGATCCTCTGGAAACACCATATATTTT
J gene: TRBJ2-3; V gene: TRBV15; clone size: NA; D gene: NA; CDR3 protein: CATSSFVGTDTQYF; CDR3 DNA: TGTGCCACCAGCAGTTTTGTAGGCACAGATACGCAGTATTTT